The 28 T cell receptor beta chains presented below share a single source sample, sequenced in a study of shared clonotypes between healthy human individuals. This table comes from immunoSEQ multiplex PCR, and its TCRdb copy is limited to in-frame clones, with some not included. This sample carries about 2.4 million clones, roughly nine tenths of them seen once, and the ten largest clones take around 0.14%. Specimen: naive CD4+ T cells sorted from blood. Indicated subset: CD45RA+ positively selected. These TCRs come from a young man in good health.

J is TRBJ2-5 and V is TRBV10-2; D is perhaps TRBD1 (5 bases). The length of the CDR3 is 14 residues. The germline CDR1 and CDR2 sequences are WSHSY and SAAADI. V gave up 3 bases and J gave up 1 base, with 9 bases separating them. CDR3 nucleotides: TGCGCCAGCAGTGACCTGGGGCCCCAAGAGACCCAGTACTTC. It yields the protein CASSDLGPQETQYF.

The chain joins TRBV5-8 to TRBJ1-1; no clear D gene. The CDR3 has 14 amino acids. CDR1 and CDR2 (germline): SGHTS, YDEGEE. V was clipped by 1 base and J by 5 bases, with 12 bases between them. The DNA of the CDR3 is TGTGCCAGCAGCTTGACTGGTGTTAGGACTGAAGCTTTCTTT. Amino acid sequence: CASSLTGVRTEAFF.

The genes are TRBV18 and TRBJ1-2; no firm D call. Trimming shortened V by 2 bases and J by 2 bases, and 15 bases separated the two germline ends. There are 16 residues in the CDR3. The germline gives CDR1 KGHSH, CDR2 LQKENI. CDR3 loop: CASSPMAQLLNYGYTF. The CDR3 region has the DNA TGTGCCAGCTCACCAATGGCACAGCTATTAAACTATGGCTACACCTTC.

As for this clone: Other nucleotide sequences from this sample produce the same CDR3. The chain joins TRBV10-3 to TRBJ1-1; D not certain. The germline V gene has CDR1 ENHRY and CDR2 SYGVKD. This CDR3 contains 11 residues. The V gene lost 3 bases and the J gene lost 7 bases, with 6 bases spanning the gap. The CDR3 here is CAISDPGEAFF. The CDR3 bases are TGTGCCATCAGTGATCCAGGTGAAGCTTTCTTT.

Concerning this clone itself: Additional DNA sequences in this sample encode the identical CDR3. V usage is TRBV5-1 and J usage is TRBJ2-5; no definite D call. Trimming removed 0 bases at V and 2 bases at J, with 5 bases between. Germline V CDR1 and CDR2: SGHRS, YFSETQ. This CDR3 spans 13 amino acids. CDR3 protein: CASSLARQETQYF. As DNA, the CDR3 is TGCGCCAGCAGCTTGGCCCGTCAAGAGACCCAGTACTTC.

The chain is built from TRBV6-1 and TRBJ2-5, with D tentatively TRBD2 (6 bases). CDR1 and CDR2 (germline): MNHNS, SASEGT. This CDR3 spans 13 amino acids. Trimming shortened V by 4 bases and J by 2 bases, and 8 bases separated the two germline ends. The CDR3 reads CASSGAGQETQYF. CDR3 nucleotide sequence: TGTGCCAGCAGTGGCGCGGGGCAAGAGACCCAGTACTTC.

The J gene is TRBJ2-2, the V gene TRBV27, with 9 bases matching TRBD2. The J segment lost 6 bases and the V segment lost 5 bases, leaving 7 bases of the junction unmatched. The germline gives CDR1 MNHEY, CDR2 SMNVEV (reference sequence). The CDR3 has 15 residues. CDR3 DNA: TGTGCCAGCAGTCCCGGGACTAGCAAGGCCGGGGAGCTGTTTTTT. Residues: CASSPGTSKAGELFF.

This clone has only a few counts. This sequence joins TRBV9 and TRBJ1-1; D is undetermined. The germline V gene has CDR1 SGDLS and CDR2 YYNGEE. This CDR3 is built from 15 residues. V lost 1 base and J lost 0, with 10 bases in between. The CDR3 DNA sequence: TGTGCCAGCAGCGTAATTGATCGGGTGAACACTGAAGCTTTCTTT. Amino acid sequence: CASSVIDRVNTEAFF.

The sample holds one count of this clone. The chain carries TRBV7-9 and TRBJ1-2; D remains ambiguous. Germline lookup yields CDR1 SEHNR and CDR2 FQNEAQ (reference sequence). There are 14 residues in the CDR3. Trimming shortened V by 5 bases and J by 4 bases, and 14 bases separated the two germline ends. The CDR3 coding sequence is TGTGCCAGCAGCCCCCATACAGAGTTCTATGGCTACACCTTC. This sequence encodes CASSPHTEFYGYTF.

The chain has TRBV9 and TRBJ1-1; D might be TRBD1 (6 bases). Trimming took off 4 bases at V and 4 bases at J, with 17 bases between the two ends. The CDR3 has 15 residues. Per the germline V gene, CDR1 is SGDLS and CDR2 is YYNGEE. CDR3 nucleotides: TGTGCCAGCAGCACAGATGGGGGGCGCGGCACTGAAGCTTTCTTT. It is translated as CASSTDGGRGTEAFF. Full variable domain (missing parts from reference TRBV9 and TRBJ1-1): DSGVTQTPKHLITATGQRVTLRCSPRSGDLSVYWYQQSLDQGLQFLIQYYNGEERAKGNILERFSAQQFPDLHSELNLSSLELGDSALYFCASSTDGGRGTEAFFGQGTRLTVV.

This clone was recorded once. The rearrangement uses TRBV12-2 and TRBJ2-3; TRBD2 was called by the table and not checked on the DNA. TRBV12-2 is reported as a pseudogene. CDR3 length: 11 amino acids. For the CDR3, the DNA is TGCATAGCGGACAGCACAGATACGCAGTATTTT. Its translation is CIADSTDTQYF.

V is TRBV27 and J is TRBJ2-7; 7 bases are shared with TRBD1. Germline-derived CDR1 and CDR2 are MNHEY and SMNVEV (reference sequence). CDR3 length equals 22 residues. The J segment lost 1 base and the V segment lost 2 bases, leaving 26 bases of the junction unmatched. This CDR3 is CASSLRGKGMTMRPGQSYEQYF. CDR3 DNA: TGTGCCAGCAGTTTAAGAGGGAAAGGAATGACGATGCGACCGGGACAGTCCTACGAGCAGTACTTC.

V usage is TRBV28 and J usage is TRBJ2-3; TRBD2 matches at 9 bases. V lost 1 base to trimming and J lost 1 base; unmatched junction nucleotides: 0. The CDR3 extends over 15 amino acids. In germline, CDR1 is MDHEN, CDR2 SYDVKM. The CDR3 protein is CASSLLAGGTDTQYF. CDR3 sequence (DNA): TGTGCCAGCAGTTTATTAGCGGGGGGCACAGATACGCAGTATTTT.

The V and J genes are TRBV9 and TRBJ1-1; no firm D call. Looked up from germline, CDR1 is SGDLS and CDR2 is YYNGEE. V was trimmed by 3 bases and J by 2 bases, leaving 14 bases between them. The CDR3 totals 15 residues. The CDR3 region has the DNA TGTGCCAGCAGCGAGACGGGAACGGTAAACACTGAAGCTTTCTTT. Amino acid sequence: CASSETGTVNTEAFF.

As regards this clone: Other DNA sequences in this specimen translate into the identical CDR3. This chain connects TRBV18 to TRBJ2-5, with D uncertain. This CDR3 has 11 residues. The V and J ends lost 6 bases and 5 bases respectively, with 7 bases between them. Germline CDR1 KGHSH, CDR2 LQKENI. Written as DNA, the CDR3 is TGTGCCAGCTCCCTCGGTGAGACCCAGTACTTC. Protein product: CASSLGETQYF. The variable domain in full, with the rest retrieved from reference TRBV18 and TRBJ2-5, is NAGVMQNPRHLVRRRGQEARLRCSPMKGHSHVYWYRQLPEEGLKFMVYLQKENIIDESGMPKERFSAEFPKEGPSILRIQQVVRGDSAAYFCASSLGETQYFGPGTRLLVL.

This clone has only one observation. The chain has TRBV6-6 and TRBJ2-7; D remains ambiguous. Trimming cost V 6 bases and J 6 bases, with 15 bases left between them. Germline assignment: CDR1 MNHNY and CDR2 SVGAGI (reference sequence). The CDR3 is 13 amino acids. For the CDR3, the DNA is TGTGCCAGCAGCCCCGGTCACGTGAGCGAGCAGTACTTC. Translated, it gives CASSPGHVSEQYF.

A note on this clone: The same CDR3 is also encoded by other DNA sequences in this sample. The gene calls are TRBV6-5 and TRBJ2-3; 7 positions agree with TRBD1. CDR1 and CDR2 from the germline V gene are MNHEY and SVGAGI. The CDR3 consists of 14 residues. Trimming removed 6 bases from V and 2 bases from J; junction bases left unmatched: 5. The CDR3 DNA follows: TGTGCCAGCAGACTGACAGGGAACACAGATACGCAGTATTTT. It is translated as CASRLTGNTDTQYF.

The chain uses TRBV25-1 and TRBJ2-2, with 10 bases lining up with TRBD1. Germline V CDR1 and CDR2: MGHDK, SYGVNS. Trimming took 8 bases from V and 4 from J; bases not matched to a gene: 10. This CDR3 is 16 amino acids long. The CDR3: CASGTGDRGFTGELFF. CDR3 DNA: TGTGCCAGCGGCACAGGGGACAGGGGATTCACCGGGGAGCTGTTTTTT.

This clone has a single count. The chain joins TRBV6-6 to TRBJ2-7, with a weak D call TRBD1 (6 bases). The V end was cut by 5 bases, the J end by 4 bases, with 18 bases between. This CDR3 contains 15 residues. Germline CDR1 and CDR2: MNHNY and SVGAGI (reference sequence). The CDR3 sequence is CASSTPLTGGYEQYF. The CDR3 bases are TGTGCCAGCAGTACCCCTTTGACAGGTGGATACGAGCAGTACTTC.

V gene TRBV6-1 combines with J gene TRBJ2-7; D uncertain. Germline assignment: CDR1 MNHNS and CDR2 SASEGT. V was pared by 2 bases and J by 9 bases, with 14 bases between. The CDR3 runs to 13 residues. The CDR3 coding sequence is TGTGCCAGCAGTGAAAAATTGTGGAACGGGCAGTACTTC. Amino acids: CASSEKLWNGQYF.

The chain has TRBV10-2 and TRBJ1-5; D might be TRBD1 (6 bases). Looked up from germline, CDR1 is WSHSY and CDR2 is SAAADI. Trimming removed 0 bases from V and 3 bases from J, with 18 bases in between. The CDR3 spans 18 residues. The CDR3 sequence is CASSESTRVTGPNQPQHF. CDR3 DNA sequence: TGCGCCAGCAGTGAGTCGACTCGGGTGACAGGCCCCAATCAGCCCCAGCATTTT.

The chain is built from TRBV18 and TRBJ2-7; TRBD1 aligns across 7 bases. Losses at the gene ends were 3 bases for V and 4 bases for J; bases not matched to a gene: 3. This CDR3 comprises 13 residues. CDR1 and CDR2 (germline): KGHSH, LQKENI. The CDR3: CASSPGTEYEQYF. CDR3 sequence (DNA): TGTGCCAGCTCACCCGGGACAGAGTACGAGCAGTACTTC.

V is TRBV4-2 and J is TRBJ2-3; TRBD2 aligns across 7 bases. From germline, CDR1 is LGHNA and CDR2 YNFKEQ. J was trimmed by 0 bases and V by 3 bases; bases with no gene match: 3. The CDR3 loop spans 15 amino acids. Here the CDR3 reads CASSQAGVSTDTQYF. CDR3 sequence (DNA): TGTGCCAGCAGCCAGGCGGGGGTTAGCACAGATACGCAGTATTTT.

As to this clone: Additional DNA sequences in this sample encode the identical CDR3. For the CDR3, the DNA is TGCGCCAGCAGCTTGGCCTTAGACTATGGCTACACCTTC. Amino acid sequence: CASSLALDYGYTF. The V call is TRBV5-1, the J call TRBJ1-2; D unresolved. The CDR3 extends over 13 amino acids. V lost 0 bases and J lost 3, with 6 bases in between. Germline CDR1 SGHRS, CDR2 YFSETQ.

The chain couples TRBV27 to TRBJ1-6, with D maybe TRBD1 (5 bases). Germline CDR1 and CDR2: MNHEY and SMNVEV (reference sequence). Trimming removed 5 bases at V and 0 bases at J, with 23 bases between. The length of the CDR3 is 20 residues. The CDR3 reads CASSHEGFGTASSYNSPLHF. In DNA form, the CDR3 reads TGTGCCAGCAGTCATGAGGGGTTTGGGACCGCAAGCTCCTATAATTCACCCCTCCACTTT.

V gene TRBV1 combines with J gene TRBJ2-7; the D call TRBD1 from the table was never checked on the DNA. TRBV1 is assigned pseudogene status. This CDR3 contains 15 residues. The DNA for the CDR3 is TGCACCAGCAGCCAAGCTGGGACAGGCTTCTACGAGCAGTACTTC. Protein: CTSSQAGTGFYEQYF.

This clone has a single count. The chain recombines TRBV7-2 with TRBJ2-5; the match to TRBD2 covers 7 bases. V was clipped by 5 bases and J by 10 bases; unmatched bases: 13. Per germline, CDR1 SGHTA and CDR2 FQGNSA. The CDR3 has 14 amino acids. CDR3 DNA: TGTGCCAGCAGCCTGGGGGGGTCCCAATGGGACCAGTACTTC. Translated: CASSLGGSQWDQYF.

The chain is built from TRBV5-1 and TRBJ1-3; possibly TRBD1 for D (5 bases). The CDR3 length is 15 residues. Germline CDR1 is SGHRS and CDR2 is YFSETQ. The V gene lost 1 base and the J gene lost 4 bases, with 12 bases spanning the gap. CDR3 coding DNA: TGCGCCAGCAGCTTGAGTTCCAGGGAGGGAAACACCATATATTTT. It encodes CASSLSSREGNTIYF.